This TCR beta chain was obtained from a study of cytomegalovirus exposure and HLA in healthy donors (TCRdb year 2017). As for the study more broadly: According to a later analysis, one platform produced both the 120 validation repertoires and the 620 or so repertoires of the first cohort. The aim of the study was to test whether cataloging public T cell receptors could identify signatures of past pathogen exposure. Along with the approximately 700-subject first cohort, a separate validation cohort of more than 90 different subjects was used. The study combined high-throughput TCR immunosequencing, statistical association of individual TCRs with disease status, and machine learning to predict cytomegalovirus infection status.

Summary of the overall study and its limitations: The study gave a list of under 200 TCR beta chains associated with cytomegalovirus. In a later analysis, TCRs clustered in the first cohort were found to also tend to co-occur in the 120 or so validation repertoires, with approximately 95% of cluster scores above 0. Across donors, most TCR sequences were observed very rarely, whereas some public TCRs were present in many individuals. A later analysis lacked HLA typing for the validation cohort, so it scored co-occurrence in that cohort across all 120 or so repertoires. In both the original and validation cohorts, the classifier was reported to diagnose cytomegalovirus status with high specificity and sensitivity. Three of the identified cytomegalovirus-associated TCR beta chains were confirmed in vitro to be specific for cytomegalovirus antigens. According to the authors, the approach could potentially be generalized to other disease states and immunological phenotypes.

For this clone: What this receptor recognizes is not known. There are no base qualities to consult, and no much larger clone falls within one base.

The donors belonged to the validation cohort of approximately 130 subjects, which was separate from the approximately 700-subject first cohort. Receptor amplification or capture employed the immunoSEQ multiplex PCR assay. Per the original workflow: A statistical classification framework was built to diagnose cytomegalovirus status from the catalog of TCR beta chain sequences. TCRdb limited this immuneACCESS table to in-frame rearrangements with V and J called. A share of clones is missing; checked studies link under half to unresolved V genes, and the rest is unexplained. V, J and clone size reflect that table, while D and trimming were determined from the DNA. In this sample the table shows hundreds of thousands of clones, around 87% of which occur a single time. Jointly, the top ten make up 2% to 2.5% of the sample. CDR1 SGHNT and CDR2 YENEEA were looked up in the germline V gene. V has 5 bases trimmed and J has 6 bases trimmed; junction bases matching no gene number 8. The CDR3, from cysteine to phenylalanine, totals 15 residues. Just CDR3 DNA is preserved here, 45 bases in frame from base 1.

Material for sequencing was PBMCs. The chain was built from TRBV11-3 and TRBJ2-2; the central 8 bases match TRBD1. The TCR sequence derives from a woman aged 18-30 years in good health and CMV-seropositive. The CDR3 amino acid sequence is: CASSRRQGRPGELFF. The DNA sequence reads TGTGCCAGCAGCCGACGACAGGGGCGCCCCGGGGAGCTGTTTTTT.